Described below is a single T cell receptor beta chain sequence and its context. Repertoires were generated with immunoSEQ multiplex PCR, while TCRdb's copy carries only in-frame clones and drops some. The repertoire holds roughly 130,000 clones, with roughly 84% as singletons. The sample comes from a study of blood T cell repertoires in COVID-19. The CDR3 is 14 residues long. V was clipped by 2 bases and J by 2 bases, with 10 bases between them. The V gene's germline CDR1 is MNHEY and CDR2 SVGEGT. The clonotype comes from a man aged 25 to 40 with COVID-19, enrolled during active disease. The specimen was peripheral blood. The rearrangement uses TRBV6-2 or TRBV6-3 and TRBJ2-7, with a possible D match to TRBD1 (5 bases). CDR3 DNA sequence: TGTGCCAGCAGTTACGGCGGCAGGGCCTACGAGCAGTACTTC. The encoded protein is CASSYGGRAYEQYF.